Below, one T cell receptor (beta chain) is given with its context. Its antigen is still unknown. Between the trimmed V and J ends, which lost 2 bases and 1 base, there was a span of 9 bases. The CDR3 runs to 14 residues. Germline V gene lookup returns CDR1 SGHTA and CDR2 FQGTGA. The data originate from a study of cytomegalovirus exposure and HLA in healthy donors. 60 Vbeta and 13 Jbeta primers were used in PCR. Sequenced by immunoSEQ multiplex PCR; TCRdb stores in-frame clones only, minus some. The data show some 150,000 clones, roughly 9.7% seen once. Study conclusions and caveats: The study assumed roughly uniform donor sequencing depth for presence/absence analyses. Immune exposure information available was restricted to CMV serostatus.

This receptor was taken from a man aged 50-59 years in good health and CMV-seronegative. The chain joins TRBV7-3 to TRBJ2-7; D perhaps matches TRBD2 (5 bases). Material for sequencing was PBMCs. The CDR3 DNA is TGTGCCAGCAGCTTAGATAGGACTTCCTACGAGCAGTACTTC. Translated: CASSLDRTSYEQYF.